This T cell receptor (beta chain) was obtained from a study of OX40 agonist ivuxolimab in advanced cancers. For the study at large: Patients undergoing dose escalation presented with hepatocellular carcinoma, melanoma, renal cell or head and neck cancer. General study points: With doses of 0.1-3.0 mg/kg, partial responders showed among the lowest clonal expansion.

The CDR3 spans 15 residues. Comments on this clone: The target antigen is unknown.

Patients were ruled out by autoimmune disease history or systemic immunosuppression. Clones were sequenced by immunoSEQ multiplex PCR, and TCRdb holds only the in-frame ones, with some missing. The data show under 65,000 clones, 75% to 90% seen once. This clonotype originated in an adult with an advanced solid tumor such as melanoma, head and neck, liver or kidney cancer. The sample consisted of CD4+ or CD8+ T cells sorted from blood, taken in a trial of the OX40 agonist ivuxolimab. This chain uses TRBV21-1 with TRBJ2-3; TRBD2 is the table's D call and was not checked against the DNA. TRBV21-1 is a pseudogene. The CDR3 loop reads CATLSGRGRTDTQYF. In DNA, the CDR3 is TGTGCCACCCTTAGCGGGAGAGGTCGCACAGATACGCAGTATTTT.